The 5 T cell receptor beta chains in this list originate from one sample, sequenced in a study of control samples from healthy donors and cancer patients. The assay was immunoSEQ multiplex PCR, and TCRdb's table has in-frame clones only and misses some. The data contain some 170,000 clones, over 90% of them singletons. The source material was blood. The receptors shown here come from a woman in her 30s in good health.

The J gene is TRBJ1-2, the V gene TRBV18; 9 bases align to TRBD1. Germline V gene lookup returns CDR1 KGHSH and CDR2 LQKENI. This CDR3 spans 15 amino acids. V lost 4 bases and J lost 4; bases outside the gene matches: 7. The CDR3 here is CASSQQSDRGYGYTF. The CDR3 nucleotides read TGTGCCAGCTCACAACAATCGGACAGGGGCTATGGCTACACCTTC.

The chain joins TRBV11-2 to TRBJ2-7, with 11 bases matching TRBD1. Germline CDR1 is SGHAT and CDR2 is FQNNGV. The CDR3 contains 19 residues. V lost 2 bases, J lost 3 bases, and 15 bases stayed unmatched. CDR3 sequence reads: CASSLWTGGSFESYYEQYF. In DNA form, the CDR3 reads TGTGCCAGCAGCTTATGGACAGGGGGCTCCTTTGAAAGCTACTACGAGCAGTACTTC.

The chain couples TRBV5-6 to TRBJ1-5; D is unresolved. Germline V gene sequence: CDR1 SGHDT, CDR2 YYEEEE. This CDR3 is 15 amino acids long. The V gene lost 2 bases and the J gene lost 6 bases, with 15 bases spanning the gap. For the CDR3, the DNA is TGTGCCAGCAGCTTCTGGTCTGGGGTCGCTCAGCCCCAGCATTTT. It translates to CASSFWSGVAQPQHF.

The chain recombines TRBV30 with TRBJ1-2; D perhaps matches TRBD1 (6 bases). V was trimmed by 3 bases and J by 4 bases, leaving 18 bases between them. This CDR3 comprises 15 residues. The germline gives CDR1 GTSNPN, CDR2 SVGIG (reference sequence). CDR3 loop: CAWRGLLDRVYGYTF. For the CDR3, the DNA is TGTGCCTGGAGGGGTCTGTTGGACAGAGTCTATGGCTACACCTTC.

The rearrangement joins TRBV11-2 to TRBJ2-5; maybe TRBD2 (6 bases). The CDR3 length is 15 residues. The germline V gene has CDR1 SGHAT and CDR2 FQNNGV. Trimming took off 7 bases at V and 0 bases at J, with 15 bases between the two ends. Here the CDR3 DNA reads TGTGCCAGCACTCGCCGGGCGGGGAACCAAGAGACCCAGTACTTC. It codes for CASTRRAGNQETQYF.